This TCR beta chain was profiled in a study of early T cells in non-severe SARS-CoV-2 infection. Each cDNA molecule carried a unique molecular identifier. TCRdb recomputed calls from the 5' RACE reads with MiXCR, one row per CDR3 protein. Here the sample spans around 57,000 distinct CDR3 sequences, 8% being singletons. On this clonotype: What it recognizes is unknown.

The CDR3 is made up of 15 amino acids. The germline V and J ends were trimmed by 2 bases and 4 bases, with 14 bases remaining between them. CDR1 and CDR2 (germline): LGHNT, FRNRAP. Findings and limits, study-wide: Missing private and CD4 specificities, VDJdb matching favored anti-spike CD8 responses.

The sequence derives from an adult who was a healthcare worker with PCR-confirmed SARS-CoV-2 infection or an uninfected control (not recorded which). This chain uses TRBV12-5 with TRBJ1-2; D ambiguous. Material for sequencing was whole blood. The chain's CDR3 is CASGLPEASSYGYTF. Here the CDR3 DNA reads TGTGCTAGTGGTTTGCCCGAGGCTAGCTCCTATGGCTACACCTTC.